This TCR beta chain was obtained from a study of T-cell memory formation after mild COVID-19. TCRdb passed the 5' RACE reads through MiXCR, listing each CDR3 protein once. The sample has some 300,000 distinct CDR3 sequences, less than 25% seen once; the top ten hold roughly 21%. V was clipped by 2 bases and J by 0 bases, with 18 bases between them. Germline CDR1 reads SGHKS; CDR2 reads YYEKEE (reference sequence). This CDR3 spans 19 amino acids. Source material: PBMCs or a T cell subset sorted from them (not recorded which). The receptor's source is a man between 18 and 29 years old who had mild COVID-19 (a few samples of this study predate the infection). Cell type and time point are not known. The chain recombines TRBV5-5 with TRBJ2-6, with a tentative D call TRBD1 (6 bases). The CDR3 here is CASSFAPGTYVSGANVLTF. The CDR3 coding sequence is TGTGCCAGCAGCTTCGCCCCCGGGACATACGTCTCTGGGGCCAACGTCCTGACTTTC.